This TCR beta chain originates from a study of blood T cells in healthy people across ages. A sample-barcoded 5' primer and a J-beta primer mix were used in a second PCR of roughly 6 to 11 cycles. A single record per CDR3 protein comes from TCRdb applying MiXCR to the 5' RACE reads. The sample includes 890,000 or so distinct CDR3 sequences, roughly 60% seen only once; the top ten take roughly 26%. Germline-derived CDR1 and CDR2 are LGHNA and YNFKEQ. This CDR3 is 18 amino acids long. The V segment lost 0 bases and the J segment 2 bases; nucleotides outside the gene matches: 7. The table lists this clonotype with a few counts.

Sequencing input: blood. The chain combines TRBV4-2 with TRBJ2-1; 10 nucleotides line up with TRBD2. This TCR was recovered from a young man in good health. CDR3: CASSQDPTGLAAYNEQFF. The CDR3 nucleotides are TGTGCCAGCAGCCAAGATCCGACCGGACTAGCGGCCTACAATGAGCAGTTCTTC.